The clone carrying this T cell receptor beta chain was found many times. Its antigen is not identified. With iRepertoire HTBI primers and Arm-PCR of CDR3 regions, TCR beta libraries were built. Using its own MiXCR run on the multiplex PCR reads, TCRdb lists one record per CDR3 protein. The data hold roughly 500,000 distinct CDR3 sequences, with 12% observed a single time. The record originates from a study of regulatory T cells in long-lasting Graves disease. As to time point: newly diagnosed GD, antithyroid drugs for less than 3 months. The TCR library was made from RNA that had been extracted from PBMCs in TRIzol. Points from the study as a whole: Study of thyroid tissue was not done, with only peripheral blood studied. TCR diversity was lower in persistent than newly diagnosed Graves' disease.

Germline V CDR1 and CDR2: DFQATT, SNEGSKA (reference sequence). The V end lost 3 bases, the J end lost 4 bases, and 13 bases lay between the germline ends. There are 13 residues in the CDR3. The data also belong to a second study, concerning T cells in Graves' hyperthyroidism and ophthalmopathy. Turning to that study: With the HTBI primer set, the TCR CDR3 went through a first round of RT-PCR.

The sequence derives from a woman aged 25 to 39 with Graves disease. Sequencing used peripheral blood mononuclear cells (PBMCs), obtained at new diagnosis, from a patient treated with antithyroid drugs. The V and J genes are TRBV20-1 and TRBJ2-7; D possibly corresponds to TRBD2 (6 bases). The CDR3 coding sequence is TGCAGTGCTAGGGGGGGTGTCGTATACGAGCAGTACTTC. This codes for CSARGGVVYEQYF.